This T cell receptor beta chain was sequenced in a study of beta chain features in type 1 diabetes. Study information: The number of sorted cells examined across all samples was fewer than 110,000,000.

Whole-study results and caveats: In all four CD4+ subsets, TCRB CDR3 length was significantly, moderately reduced in type 1 diabetes. Within the patient group, naive, central memory and Treg TCRB repertoires appeared more similar to each other than within healthy donors.

The table lists this clone with a few counts. No antigen is known for it. Isolated RNA was reverse transcribed in full, so expressed TCRB transcripts were sequenced. Profiled with immunoSEQ multiplex PCR; TCRdb holds only in-frame clones, not every one. This table holds about 300,000 clones, less than 15% found once. CDR1 ENHRY and CDR2 SYGVKD come from the germline V gene. This CDR3 is 15 amino acids long. V lost 2 bases, J lost 2 bases, and 5 bases stayed unmatched. This sequence originates from a woman aged 18-29 years with type 1 diabetes. Sample: naive CD4+ T cells from blood. The chain recombines TRBV10-3 with TRBJ2-5, with TRBD2 matching 7 bases. The CDR3 DNA sequence: TGTGCCATCAGTGAGCCTAGCGGTGTACAAGAGACCCAGTACTTC. Its protein product is CAISEPSGVQETQYF.